This T cell receptor (beta chain) stems from a study of metastatic and nonmetastatic thyroid tumors. Study overall: Where malignant and benign thyroid patients were concerned, repertoires were compared across blood and tumor or nodule tissue. Study-level results: In blood and tumor, TCR beta diversity was reportedly significantly higher in malignant thyroid tumors than in benign nodules.

This CDR3 spans 14 amino acids. Deletions cut 2 bases from V and 3 bases from J, with 7 bases between. The germline CDR1 and CDR2 sequences are MDHEN and SYDVKM. This clone was detected ten times or more. As yet, its antigen is unknown. Distinct nucleotide sequences in the sample also encode this CDR3. Original methodology: To classify distant metastasis in papillary thyroid cancer, a model was built from CDR3 differences across clinicopathological groups. TCRdb redid the clone calls on the PCR reads using MiXCR. The V and J calls shown here were made by TCRdb, not taken from the authors' results. The data hold some 90,000 clones, with 7.5% to 9% observed a single time. Thyroid surgery was preceded by no treatment in any patient.

The source material was blood. This TCR derives from a female donor with papillary thyroid cancer or a benign thyroid nodule (not recorded which). Some clones in this sample may be carry-over from other donors' samples. V is TRBV28 and J is TRBJ1-4; weak D call: TRBD1 (5 bases). In nucleotides, the CDR3 is TGTGCCAGCAGTTTAGTACAGGCTAATGAAAAACTGTTTTTT. Protein: CASSLVQANEKLFF.